This passage covers 17 T cell receptor beta chains from one sample sequenced in a study of blood T cell repertoires in COVID-19. Profiling relied on immunoSEQ multiplex PCR, and the TCRdb table lists in-frame clones only, not all of them. The data hold approximately 90,000 clones, with approximately 88% observed a single time. Sequencing was done on a sample of peripheral blood. The source of these receptors is a man in his 60s with acute or convalescent COVID-19.

The gene calls are TRBV6-5 and TRBJ2-5, with a tentative D call TRBD1 (5 bases). The CDR3 spans 14 residues. The V gene lost 2 bases and the J gene lost 5 bases, with 12 bases spanning the gap. Germline CDR1 is MNHEY and CDR2 is SVGAGI. The CDR3: CASSYLARVETQYF. Here the CDR3 DNA reads TGTGCCAGCAGTTACCTTGCCAGGGTGGAGACCCAGTACTTC.

This rearrangement joins TRBV5-4 to TRBJ2-7; 8 bases line up with TRBD2. Germline trimming cut 2 bases from V and 4 bases from J; bases unmatched to any gene: 8. This CDR3 is 15 amino acids long. Looked up from germline, CDR1 is SGHNT and CDR2 is YYREEE (reference sequence). CDR3 region: CASSLRSGGGYEQYF. DNA of the CDR3: TGTGCCAGCAGCTTAAGGTCGGGGGGGGGATACGAGCAGTACTTC.

This clone was seen a few times. The chain links TRBV10-2 to TRBJ2-3, with 7 bases lining up with TRBD2. The CDR3 covers 16 residues. Germline assignment: CDR1 WSHSY and CDR2 SAAADI. V lost 7 bases, J lost 1 base, and 11 bases stayed unmatched. This chain's CDR3 is CASILGGDFGTDTQYF. In nucleotides, the CDR3 is TGCGCCAGCATCTTGGGAGGGGACTTCGGCACAGATACGCAGTATTTT.

This chain uses TRBV7-2 with TRBJ2-1, with 7 positions matching TRBD1. The V gene end was trimmed by 0 bases and the J gene end by 5 bases; junction bases not matched to a gene: 1. This CDR3 has 14 amino acids. From germline, CDR1 is SGHTA and CDR2 FQGNSA. CDR3 residues: CASSLAGTDNEQFF. The CDR3 DNA reads as TGTGCCAGCAGCTTAGCGGGGACAGACAATGAGCAGTTCTTC.

V gene TRBV29-1 combines with J gene TRBJ2-7; tentative D call: TRBD2 (5 bases). Germline CDR1 is SQVTM and CDR2 is ANQGSEA. CDR3 length: 15 amino acids. The ends were cut back, 7 bases at V and 0 bases at J, with 19 bases in the middle. The CDR3: CSADDPGSPSYEQYF. Written as DNA, the CDR3 is TGCAGCGCAGACGATCCGGGGTCCCCCTCCTACGAGCAGTACTTC.

Of note for this clone: Other DNA sequences in the same sample also yield this CDR3. The chain links TRBV19 to TRBJ2-7; no clear D gene. V lost 3 bases and J 0 bases, leaving 9 bases between the germline ends. Germline V gene data show CDR1 as LNHDA and CDR2 as SQIVND (reference sequence). CDR3 length equals 14 residues. The CDR3 reads CASSIRLSSYEQYF. CDR3 nucleotide sequence: TGTGCCAGTAGTATCCGGTTGAGCTCCTACGAGCAGTACTTC.

The V and J genes are TRBV5-6 and TRBJ2-7; D is possibly TRBD1 (5 bases). There are 17 residues in the CDR3. In germline, CDR1 is SGHDT, CDR2 YYEEEE. Trimming left V 0 bases short and J 1 base short, with 17 bases between. The CDR3 loop is CASSLAGSGLVSYEQYF. CDR3 DNA: TGTGCCAGCAGCTTGGCGGGTTCAGGGCTTGTTTCCTACGAGCAGTACTTC. The variable domain in full, completed from reference TRBV5-6 and TRBJ2-7, reads DAGVTQSPTHLIKTRGQQVTLRCSPKSGHDTVSWYQQALGQGPQFIFQYYEEEERQRGNFPDRFSGHQFPNYSSELNVNALLLGDSALYLCASSLAGSGLVSYEQYFGPGTRLTVT.

This clone was seen once. The chain links TRBV5-4 to TRBJ2-1, with 7 bases that match TRBD1. This CDR3 is 15 amino acids long. The junction had 7 bases not matched to a gene; V was cut back by 4 bases and J by 3 bases. CDR1 SGHNT and CDR2 YYREEE come from the germline V gene (reference sequence). The chain's CDR3 is CASSETGRGYNEQFF. The CDR3 coding sequence is TGTGCCAGCAGCGAGACAGGGAGAGGCTACAATGAGCAGTTCTTC.

This sequence joins TRBV27 and TRBJ1-5, with D possibly matching TRBD1 (5 bases). V lost 7 bases and J 6 bases, leaving 19 bases between the germline ends. Germline V gene lookup returns CDR1 MNHEY and CDR2 SMNVEV (reference sequence). The CDR3 consists of 15 residues. CDR3 nucleotide sequence: TGTGCCAGCACCCCGGCGGGGGGGTTGGGTCAGCCCCAGCATTTT. This encodes CASTPAGGLGQPQHF.

This clone was counted once. The chain recombines TRBV28 with TRBJ1-1, with a weak D call TRBD1 (5 bases). The germline V and J ends were trimmed by 2 bases and 11 bases, with 18 bases remaining between them. The germline gives CDR1 MDHEN, CDR2 SYDVKM. This CDR3 has 14 amino acids. CDR3 nucleotides: TGTGCCAGCAGTTTAGGCAGGGCTCAGATTTCGGCTTTCTTT. Translating gives CASSLGRAQISAFF.

The DNA of the CDR3 is TGTGCCAGCAGCCAAGATCCCCCGGGCGGGGGAACAGATACGCAGTATTTT. Its protein is CASSQDPPGGGTDTQYF. The chain is built from TRBV4-2 and TRBJ2-3; 7 bases map to TRBD2. The J segment lost 3 bases and the V segment lost 0 bases, leaving 9 bases of the junction unmatched. CDR3 size: 17 residues. The germline CDR1 and CDR2 sequences are LGHNA and YNFKEQ.

The chain recombines TRBV12-3 or TRBV12-4 with TRBJ1-1; D is possibly TRBD1 (5 bases). The CDR3 spans 11 residues. Trimming took 6 bases from V and 11 from J, leaving 13 bases between them. The DNA for the CDR3 is TGTGCCAGCAGCCCCCGGGGGAAGGCTTTCTTT. Encoded protein: CASSPRGKAFF.

J is TRBJ2-5 and V is TRBV7-2; 8 bases agree with TRBD1. The CDR3 covers 16 residues. Trimming at V came to 0 bases and at J to 4 bases, leaving 7 bases not matched to a gene. Germline-derived CDR1 and CDR2 are SGHTA and FQGNSA. The CDR3 spells CASSLAGTGHSETQYF. CDR3 DNA sequence: TGTGCCAGCAGCTTAGCCGGGACAGGACACTCAGAGACCCAGTACTTC.

This clone was counted a single time. The rearrangement joins TRBV4-1 to TRBJ2-7; D might be TRBD2 (5 bases). The ends were cut back, 1 base at V and 0 bases at J, with 7 bases in the middle. The germline gives CDR1 MGHRA, CDR2 YSYEKL. This CDR3 has 14 residues. In DNA, the CDR3 is TGCGCCAGCAGCCAAGTTGGGAGCTCCTACGAGCAGTACTTC. It is translated as CASSQVGSSYEQYF.

The chain carries TRBV18 and TRBJ1-2; D may be TRBD1 (6 bases). The V end was cut by 3 bases, the J end by 2 bases, with 10 bases between. Germline lookup yields CDR1 KGHSH and CDR2 LQKENI. The CDR3 contains 14 residues. CDR3 in amino acids: CASSPTDRNYGYTF. The CDR3, as DNA: TGTGCCAGCTCACCTACAGACAGGAACTATGGCTACACCTTC. Full variable domain (rest looked up from reference TRBV18 and TRBJ1-2): NAGVMQNPRHLVRRRGQEARLRCSPMKGHSHVYWYRQLPEEGLKFMVYLQKENIIDESGMPKERFSAEFPKEGPSILRIQQVVRGDSAAYFCASSPTDRNYGYTFGSGTRLTVV.

This rearrangement joins TRBV27 to TRBJ2-2; D call uncertain. V lost 2 bases, J lost 4 bases, and 11 bases lay in between. The CDR3 runs 15 residues. Germline loops: CDR1 MNHEY, CDR2 SMNVEV (reference sequence). As DNA, the CDR3 is TGTGCCAGCAGTTTAAGAAGTGGAGTCACCGGGGAGCTGTTTTTT. It codes for CASSLRSGVTGELFF.

The gene calls are TRBV11-3 and TRBJ2-7; 11 bases match TRBD1. CDR1 and CDR2 (germline): SGHNT, YENEEA. Losses at the gene ends were 3 bases for V and 4 bases for J; bases not matched to a gene: 5. The CDR3 extends over 15 amino acids. CDR3 DNA sequence: TGTGCCAGCAGCTTTGGGACAGGGGGAGCATACGAGCAGTACTTC. It codes for CASSFGTGGAYEQYF. The complete variable domain, with remaining parts taken from reference TRBV11-3 and TRBJ2-7, reads EAGVVQSPRYKIIEKKQPVAFWCNPISGHNTLYWYLQNLGQGPELLIRYENEEAVDDSQLPKDRFSAERLKGVDSTLKIQPAELGDSAVYLCASSFGTGGAYEQYFGPGTRLTVT.